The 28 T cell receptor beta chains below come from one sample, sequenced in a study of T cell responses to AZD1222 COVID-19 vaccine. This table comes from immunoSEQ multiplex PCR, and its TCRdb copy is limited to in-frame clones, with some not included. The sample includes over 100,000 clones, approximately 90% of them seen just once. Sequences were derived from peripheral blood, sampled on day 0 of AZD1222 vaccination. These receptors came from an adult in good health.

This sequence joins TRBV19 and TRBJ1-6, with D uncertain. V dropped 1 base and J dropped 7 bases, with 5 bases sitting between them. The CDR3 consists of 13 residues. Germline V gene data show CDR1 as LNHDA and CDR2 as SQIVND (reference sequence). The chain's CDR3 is CASSIAENSPLHF. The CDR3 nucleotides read TGTGCCAGTAGTATAGCGGAGAATTCACCCCTCCACTTT.

Here the CDR3 reads CASSRNTGELFF. The CDR3 DNA reads as TGTGCCAGCAGCCGCAATACCGGGGAGCTGTTTTTT. V usage is TRBV6-5 and J usage is TRBJ2-2; no firm D call. V gave up 6 bases and J gave up 5 bases, with 7 bases separating them. The CDR3 consists of 12 residues. Germline CDR1 reads MNHEY; CDR2 reads SVGAGI.

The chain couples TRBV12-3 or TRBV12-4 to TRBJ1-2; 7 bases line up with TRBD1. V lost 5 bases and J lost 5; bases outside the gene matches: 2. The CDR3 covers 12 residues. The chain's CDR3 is CASSGQAYGYTF. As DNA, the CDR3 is TGTGCCAGCAGTGGACAGGCTTATGGCTACACCTTC.

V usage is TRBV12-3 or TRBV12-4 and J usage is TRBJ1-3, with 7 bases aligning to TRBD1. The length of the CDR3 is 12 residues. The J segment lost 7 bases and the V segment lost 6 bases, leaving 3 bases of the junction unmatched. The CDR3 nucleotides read TGTGCCAGCAGGGGCAGGGGGAACACCATATATTTT. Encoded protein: CASRGRGNTIYF.

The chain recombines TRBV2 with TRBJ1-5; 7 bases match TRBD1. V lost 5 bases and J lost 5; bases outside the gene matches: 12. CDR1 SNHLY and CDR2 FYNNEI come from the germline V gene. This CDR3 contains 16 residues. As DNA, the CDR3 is TGTGCCAGCAGTAAACGACAGGGTCCTGTTGATCAGCCCCAGCATTTT. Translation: CASSKRQGPVDQPQHF.

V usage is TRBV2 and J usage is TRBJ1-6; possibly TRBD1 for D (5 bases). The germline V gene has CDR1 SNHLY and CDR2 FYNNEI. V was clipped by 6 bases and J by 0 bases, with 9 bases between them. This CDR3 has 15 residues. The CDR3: CASRFDSSYNSPLHF. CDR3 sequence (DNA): TGTGCCAGCAGGTTCGACAGCTCCTATAATTCACCCCTCCACTTT.

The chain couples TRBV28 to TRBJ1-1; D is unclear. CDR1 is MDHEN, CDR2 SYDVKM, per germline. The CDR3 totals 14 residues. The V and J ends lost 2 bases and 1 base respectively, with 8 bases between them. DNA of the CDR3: TGTGCCAGCAGTTTAGGGCCGGGGAACACTGAAGCTTTCTTT. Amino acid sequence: CASSLGPGNTEAFF.

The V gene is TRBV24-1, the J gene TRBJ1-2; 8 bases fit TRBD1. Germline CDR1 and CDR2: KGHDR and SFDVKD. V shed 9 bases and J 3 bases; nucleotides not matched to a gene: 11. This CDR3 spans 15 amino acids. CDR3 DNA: TGTGCCACCCAGGGACAGGTCATAGAGGACTATGGCTACACCTTC. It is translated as CATQGQVIEDYGYTF.

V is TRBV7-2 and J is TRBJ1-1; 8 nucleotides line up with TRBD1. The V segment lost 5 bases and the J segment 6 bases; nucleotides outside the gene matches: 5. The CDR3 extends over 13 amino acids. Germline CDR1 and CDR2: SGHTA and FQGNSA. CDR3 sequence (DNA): TGTGCCAGCAGCCCCGGGACAGGCTCTGAAGCTTTCTTT. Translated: CASSPGTGSEAFF.

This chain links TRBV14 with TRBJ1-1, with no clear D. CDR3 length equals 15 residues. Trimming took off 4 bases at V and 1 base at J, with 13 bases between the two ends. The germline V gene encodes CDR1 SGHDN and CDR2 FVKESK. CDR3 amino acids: CASSLLGMSNTEAFF. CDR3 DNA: TGTGCCAGCAGCCTGCTTGGGATGTCGAACACTGAAGCTTTCTTT.

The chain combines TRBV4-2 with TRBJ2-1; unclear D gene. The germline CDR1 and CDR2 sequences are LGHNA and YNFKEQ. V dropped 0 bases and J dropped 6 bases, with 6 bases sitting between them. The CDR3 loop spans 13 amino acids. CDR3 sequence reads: CASSQEPGNEQFF. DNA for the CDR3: TGTGCCAGCAGCCAAGAGCCCGGCAATGAGCAGTTCTTC.

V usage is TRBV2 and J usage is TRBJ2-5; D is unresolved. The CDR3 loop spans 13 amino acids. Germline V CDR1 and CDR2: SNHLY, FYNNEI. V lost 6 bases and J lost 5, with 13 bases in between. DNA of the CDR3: TGTGCCAGCAGCACCGACTCCCGGGAGACCCAGTACTTC. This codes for CASSTDSRETQYF.

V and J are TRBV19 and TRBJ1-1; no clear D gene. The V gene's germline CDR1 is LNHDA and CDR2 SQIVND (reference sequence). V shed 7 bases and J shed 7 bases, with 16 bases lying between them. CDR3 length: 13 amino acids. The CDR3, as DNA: TGTGCCAGTAAGCGAGCAGGTAACGATGAAGCTTTCTTT. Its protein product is CASKRAGNDEAFF.

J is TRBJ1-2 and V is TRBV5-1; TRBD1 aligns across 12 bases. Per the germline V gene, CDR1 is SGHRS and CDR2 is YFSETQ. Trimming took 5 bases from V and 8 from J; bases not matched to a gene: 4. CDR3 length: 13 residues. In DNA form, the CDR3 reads TGCGCCAGCAGTTCCGGGACAGGGGGCGGCTACACCTTC. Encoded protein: CASSSGTGGGYTF.

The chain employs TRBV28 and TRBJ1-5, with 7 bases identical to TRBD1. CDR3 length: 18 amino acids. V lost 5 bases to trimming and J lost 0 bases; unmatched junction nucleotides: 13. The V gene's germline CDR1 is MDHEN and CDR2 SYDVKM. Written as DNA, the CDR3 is TGTGCCAGCAGTACCTCCGGACAGGTATTATATAGCAATCAGCCCCAGCATTTT. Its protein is CASSTSGQVLYSNQPQHF.

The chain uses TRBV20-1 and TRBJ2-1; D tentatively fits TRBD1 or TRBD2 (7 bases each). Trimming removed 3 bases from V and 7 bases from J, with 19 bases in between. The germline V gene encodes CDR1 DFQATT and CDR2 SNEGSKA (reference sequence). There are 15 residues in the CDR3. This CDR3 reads CSASGQFRGGNEQFF. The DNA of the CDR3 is TGCAGTGCTAGTGGACAGTTCAGGGGGGGAAATGAGCAGTTCTTC.

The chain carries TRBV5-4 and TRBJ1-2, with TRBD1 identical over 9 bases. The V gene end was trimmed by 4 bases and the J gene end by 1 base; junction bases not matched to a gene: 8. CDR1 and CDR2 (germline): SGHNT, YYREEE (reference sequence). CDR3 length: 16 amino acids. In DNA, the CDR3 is TGTGCCAGCAGCCCAGGAGGGACAGGGCGTAACTATGGCTACACCTTC. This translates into CASSPGGTGRNYGYTF.

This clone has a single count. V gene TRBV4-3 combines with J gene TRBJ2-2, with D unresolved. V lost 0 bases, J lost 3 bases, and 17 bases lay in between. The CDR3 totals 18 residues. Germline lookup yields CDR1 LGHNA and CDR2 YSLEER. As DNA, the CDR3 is TGCGCCAGCAGCCAAGATCGGTCTTCACCAAATTACACCGGGGAGCTGTTTTTT. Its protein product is CASSQDRSSPNYTGELFF.

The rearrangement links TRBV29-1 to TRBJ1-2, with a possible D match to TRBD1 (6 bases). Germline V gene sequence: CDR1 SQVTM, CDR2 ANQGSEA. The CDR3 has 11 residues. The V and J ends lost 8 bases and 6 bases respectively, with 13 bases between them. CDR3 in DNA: TGCAGCCCTTACAGGGATCATGGCTACACCTTC. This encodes CSPYRDHGYTF.

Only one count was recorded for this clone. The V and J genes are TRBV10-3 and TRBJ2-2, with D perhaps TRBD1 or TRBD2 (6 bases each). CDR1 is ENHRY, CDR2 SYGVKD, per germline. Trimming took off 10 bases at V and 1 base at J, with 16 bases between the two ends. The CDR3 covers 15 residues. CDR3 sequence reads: CATTRGDRNTGELFF. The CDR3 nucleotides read TGTGCCACAACGAGGGGGGATCGGAACACCGGGGAGCTGTTTTTT.

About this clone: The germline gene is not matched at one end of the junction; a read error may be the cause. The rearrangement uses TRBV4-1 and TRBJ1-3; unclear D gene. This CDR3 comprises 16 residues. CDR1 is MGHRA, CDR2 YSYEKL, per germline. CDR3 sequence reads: CASSQGPPRSGNTIYF. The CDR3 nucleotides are TGCGCCAGCAGCCAAGGACCTCCAAGGTCTGGCAACACCATATATTTT.

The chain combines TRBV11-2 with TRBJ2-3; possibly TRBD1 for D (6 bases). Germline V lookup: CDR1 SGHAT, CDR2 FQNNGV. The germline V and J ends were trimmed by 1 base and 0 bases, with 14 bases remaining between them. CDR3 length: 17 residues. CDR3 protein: CASSLGIRDISTDTQYF. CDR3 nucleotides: TGTGCCAGCAGCTTAGGGATCCGGGACATTAGCACAGATACGCAGTATTTT.

The CDR3 sequence is CASSPQGMNSPLHF. The CDR3 nucleotides are TGTGCCAGCAGCCCCCAGGGGATGAATTCACCCCTCCACTTT. The chain links TRBV9 to TRBJ1-6, with D possibly TRBD1 on 6 matching bases. Germline V gives CDR1 SGDLS, CDR2 YYNGEE. The ends were cut back, 4 bases at V and 7 bases at J, with 12 bases in the middle. The CDR3 contains 14 residues.

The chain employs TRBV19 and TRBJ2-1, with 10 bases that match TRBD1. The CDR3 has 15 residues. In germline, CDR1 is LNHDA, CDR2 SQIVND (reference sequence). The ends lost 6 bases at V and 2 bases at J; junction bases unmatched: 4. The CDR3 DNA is TGTGCCAGTAGCCTTGGACAGGGGGCCTACAATGAGCAGTTCTTC. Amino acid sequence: CASSLGQGAYNEQFF.

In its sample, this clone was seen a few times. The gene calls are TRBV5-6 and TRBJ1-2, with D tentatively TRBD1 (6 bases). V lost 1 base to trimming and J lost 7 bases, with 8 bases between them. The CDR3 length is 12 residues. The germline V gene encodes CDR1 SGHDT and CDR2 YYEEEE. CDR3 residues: CASSLTRGGYTF. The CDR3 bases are TGTGCCAGCAGCTTGACCAGGGGTGGCTACACCTTC.

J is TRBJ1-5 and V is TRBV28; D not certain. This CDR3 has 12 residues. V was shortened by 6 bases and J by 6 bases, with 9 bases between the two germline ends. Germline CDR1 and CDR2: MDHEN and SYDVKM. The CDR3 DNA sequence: TGTGCCAGCAGAAACATCGGTCAGCCCCAGCATTTT. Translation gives CASRNIGQPQHF.

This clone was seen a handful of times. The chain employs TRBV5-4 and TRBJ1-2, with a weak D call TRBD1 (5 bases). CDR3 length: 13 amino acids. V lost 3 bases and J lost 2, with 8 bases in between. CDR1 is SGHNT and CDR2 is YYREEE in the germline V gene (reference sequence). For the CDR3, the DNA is TGTGCCAGCAGCTCCGACAGCAACTATGGCTACACCTTC. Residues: CASSSDSNYGYTF.

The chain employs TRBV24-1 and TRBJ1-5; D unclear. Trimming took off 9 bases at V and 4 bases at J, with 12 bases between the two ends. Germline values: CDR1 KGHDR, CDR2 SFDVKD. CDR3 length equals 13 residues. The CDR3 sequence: CATSGPGNQPQHF. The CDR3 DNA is TGTGCCACCTCCGGACCGGGAAATCAGCCCCAGCATTTT.